This T cell receptor (beta chain) was retrieved from a study of blood T cell repertoires in COVID-19. At the level of the study: Samples of COVID-19 (acute and convalescent) were obtained from the United States, Italy and Spain.

CDR1 is MDHEN, CDR2 SYDVKM, per germline. The V gene end was trimmed by 11 bases and the J gene end by 5 bases; junction bases not matched to a gene: 6. This CDR3 region has 12 residues. In the original processing: Amplification from reference gene primers served as the basis for estimated nucleated cell counts. Here immunoSEQ multiplex PCR was the method, and the copy in TCRdb shows in-frame clones only, minus some. V and J calls and clone size are given by that table; D and trimming were obtained from the DNA. The profile shows almost 95,000 clones, roughly nine tenths of them singletons. This rearrangement joins TRBV28 to TRBJ1-1; 9 bases line up with TRBD1. The TCR sequence derives from a woman aged 60 to 75 with COVID-19, enrolled during active disease. The sequenced sample was peripheral blood. CDR3 sequence reads: CAVYRGRTEAFF. The CDR3, as DNA: TGTGCCGTATACAGGGGGCGGACTGAAGCTTTCTTT.